The present TCR beta chain was sequenced within a study of neurological immune-mediated disorders. TCRdb reanalysed the 5' RACE reads using MiXCR and keeps one entry per CDR3 protein. The sample yields some 30,000 distinct CDR3 sequences, roughly 21% seen once. This clonotype showed up many times. This clonotype originated in a woman aged 55-70 years in good health. Sequenced: PBMCs.

CDR3 DNA sequence: TGTGCCAGCAGTGATCCAGTGGGACATGAAAAACTGTTTTTT. Protein: CASSDPVGHEKLFF. The gene calls are TRBV25-1 and TRBJ1-4; a weak D match, TRBD1 (5 bases). Germline CDR1 MGHDK, CDR2 SYGVNS. V was pared by 3 bases and J by 6 bases, with 11 bases between. The length of the CDR3 is 14 residues.